This T cell receptor (beta chain) was identified during a study of T cells in Graves' hyperthyroidism and ophthalmopathy. There are many counts of this clonotype. Antigen: not known. Study-level findings and limits: Blood shared most expanded thyroid clonotypes above 0.001. Stable hyperthyroidism was told apart from ophthalmopathy by a model built on 13 V-J features.

RNA transcripts gave rise to amplified TCR beta CDR3 regions. A first-round RT-PCR of the TCR CDR3 used the HTBI primer set. In TCRdb, the multiplex PCR reads were re-called with MiXCR into one record per CDR3 protein. The sample lists about 510,000 distinct CDR3 sequences; 40% to 55% were seen once. V shed 5 bases and J shed 4 bases, with 11 bases lying between them. CDR1 SGHAT and CDR2 FQNNGV come from the germline V gene. CDR3 length: 13 residues. Patients with uncontrolled infections, other autoimmune diseases, pregnancy or lactation were excluded. The chain recombines TRBV11-2 with TRBJ1-1; D is unclear. The TCR was taken from an adult woman with Graves' disease, either hyperthyroidism or ophthalmopathy (not recorded which). Sequenced input: peripheral blood or thyroid tissue (not recorded which). The CDR3 bases are TGTGCCAGCAGCCCCCAGTTGAGCACTGAAGCTTTCTTT. Translation: CASSPQLSTEAFF.